This entry is about one TCR beta chain. Antigen: not known. The CDR3 extends over 19 amino acids. Germline lookup yields CDR1 SEHNR and CDR2 FQNEAQ (reference sequence). Unmatched junction bases numbered 7, after V lost 1 base and J lost 0 bases. Produced via immunoSEQ multiplex PCR; TCRdb's table is partial and in-frame only. The profile shows 150,000 to 200,000 clones, 90% to 95% of them singletons. The data originate from a study of T cell responses to AZD1222 COVID-19 vaccine. Study-level points and caveats: Sampling captured repertoires only after the peak T cell response.

The J gene is TRBJ2-1, the V gene TRBV7-9; 12 bases are shared with TRBD2. Material: peripheral blood, obtained on day 0 of AZD1222 vaccination. This TCR was recovered from an adult in good health. CDR3 loop: CASSLGRASGRDSYNEQFF. CDR3 in DNA: TGTGCCAGCAGCTTAGGGAGGGCTAGCGGGAGGGACTCCTACAATGAGCAGTTCTTC. The full variable domain, its missing parts supplied by reference TRBV7-9 and TRBJ2-1, is DTGVSQNPRHKITKRGQNVTFRCDPISEHNRLYWYRQTLGQGPEFLTYFQNEAQLEKSRLLSDRFSAERPKGSFSTLEIQRTEQGDSAMYLCASSLGRASGRDSYNEQFFGPGTRLTVL.